This T cell receptor beta chain appears in the sequencing data of a study of blood T cell repertoires in COVID-19. V was shortened by 10 bases and J by 0 bases, with 12 bases between the two germline ends. CDR3 length equals 13 residues. Germline-derived CDR1 and CDR2 are MNHEY and SVGAGI. Measured with immunoSEQ multiplex PCR; TCRdb has only the in-frame clones, and not every one. The sample records around 26,000 clones, approximately 88% being singletons. The TCR comes from a human donor in a cohort sampled during active COVID-19. Sequencing was carried out using peripheral blood. The rearrangement joins TRBV6-5 to TRBJ1-1; D is unresolved. The chain's CDR3 is CATGRGLNTEAFF. CDR3 coding DNA: TGTGCCACCGGGAGAGGTCTGAACACTGAAGCTTTCTTT.